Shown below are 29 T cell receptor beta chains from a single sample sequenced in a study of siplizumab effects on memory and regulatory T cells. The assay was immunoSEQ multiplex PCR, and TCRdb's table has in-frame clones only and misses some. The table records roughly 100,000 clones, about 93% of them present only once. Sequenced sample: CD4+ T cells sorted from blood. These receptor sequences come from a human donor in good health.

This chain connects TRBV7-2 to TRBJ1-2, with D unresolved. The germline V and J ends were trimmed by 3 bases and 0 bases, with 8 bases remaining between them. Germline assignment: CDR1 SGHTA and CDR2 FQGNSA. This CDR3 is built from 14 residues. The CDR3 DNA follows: TGTGCCAGCAGCTTTGAGAATACTAACTATGGCTACACCTTC. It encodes CASSFENTNYGYTF.

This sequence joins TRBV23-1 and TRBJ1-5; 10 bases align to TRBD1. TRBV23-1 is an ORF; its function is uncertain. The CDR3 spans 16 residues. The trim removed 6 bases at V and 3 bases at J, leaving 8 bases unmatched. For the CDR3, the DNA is TGCGCCAGCAGACCGAGGACAGGGGGACACAATCAGCCCCAGCATTTT. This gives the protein CASRPRTGGHNQPQHF.

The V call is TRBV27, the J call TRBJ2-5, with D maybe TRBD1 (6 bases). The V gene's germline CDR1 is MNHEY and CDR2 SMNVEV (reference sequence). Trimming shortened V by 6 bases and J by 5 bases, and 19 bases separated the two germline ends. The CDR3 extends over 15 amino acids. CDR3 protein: CASRNGQSLVETQYF. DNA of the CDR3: TGTGCCAGCAGGAACGGACAGTCCCTGGTGGAGACCCAGTACTTC.

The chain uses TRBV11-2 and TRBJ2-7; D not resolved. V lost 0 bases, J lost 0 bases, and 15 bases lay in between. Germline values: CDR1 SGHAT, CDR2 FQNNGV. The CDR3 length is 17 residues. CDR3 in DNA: TGTGCCAGCAGCTTAGATCTCGGTGACCACGACTCCTACGAGCAGTACTTC. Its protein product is CASSLDLGDHDSYEQYF.

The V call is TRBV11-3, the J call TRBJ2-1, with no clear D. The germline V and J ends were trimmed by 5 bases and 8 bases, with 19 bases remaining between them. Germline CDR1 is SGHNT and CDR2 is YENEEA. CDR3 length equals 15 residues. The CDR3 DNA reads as TGTGCCAGCAGCCCCCTGGGAACCGATAGGGATGAGCAGTTCTTC. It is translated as CASSPLGTDRDEQFF.

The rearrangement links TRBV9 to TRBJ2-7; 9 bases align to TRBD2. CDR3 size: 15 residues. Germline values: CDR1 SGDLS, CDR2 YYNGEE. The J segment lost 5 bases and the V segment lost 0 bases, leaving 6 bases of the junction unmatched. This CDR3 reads CASSVAPSGTDEQYF. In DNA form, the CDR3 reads TGTGCCAGCAGCGTAGCCCCTAGCGGGACCGACGAGCAGTACTTC.

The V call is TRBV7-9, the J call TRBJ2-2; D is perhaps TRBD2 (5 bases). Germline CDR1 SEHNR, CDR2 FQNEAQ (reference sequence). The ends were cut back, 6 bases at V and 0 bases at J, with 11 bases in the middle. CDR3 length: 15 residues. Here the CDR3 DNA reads TGTGCCAGCAGATGGACTCACGCGAACACCGGGGAGCTGTTTTTT. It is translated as CASRWTHANTGELFF. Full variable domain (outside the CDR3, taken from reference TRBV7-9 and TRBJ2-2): DTGVSQNPRHKITKRGQNVTFRCDPISEHNRLYWYRQTLGQGPEFLTYFQNEAQLEKSRLLSDRFSAERPKGSFSTLEIQRTEQGDSAMYLCASRWTHANTGELFFGEGSRLTVL.

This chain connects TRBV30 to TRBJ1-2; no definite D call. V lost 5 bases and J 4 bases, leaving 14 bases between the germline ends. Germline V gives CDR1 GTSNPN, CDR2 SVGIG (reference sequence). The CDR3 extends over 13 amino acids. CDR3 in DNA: TGTGCCTGGTATCCGCGCTACCGCTATGGCTACACCTTC. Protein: CAWYPRYRYGYTF.

The CDR3 reads CASSFGIHLFNEKLFF. For the CDR3, the DNA is TGTGCCAGCAGCTTCGGGATCCACCTATTTAATGAAAAACTGTTTTTT. V gene TRBV5-8 combines with J gene TRBJ1-4; D remains ambiguous. V was pared by 2 bases and J by 4 bases, with 15 bases between. Germline V gives CDR1 SGHTS, CDR2 YDEGEE. This CDR3 is 16 amino acids long.

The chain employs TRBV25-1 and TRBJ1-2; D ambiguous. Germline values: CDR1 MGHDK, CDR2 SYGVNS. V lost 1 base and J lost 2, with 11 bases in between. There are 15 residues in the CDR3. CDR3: CASSEFGVSNYGYTF. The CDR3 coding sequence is TGTGCCAGCAGTGAATTTGGGGTTTCGAACTATGGCTACACCTTC.

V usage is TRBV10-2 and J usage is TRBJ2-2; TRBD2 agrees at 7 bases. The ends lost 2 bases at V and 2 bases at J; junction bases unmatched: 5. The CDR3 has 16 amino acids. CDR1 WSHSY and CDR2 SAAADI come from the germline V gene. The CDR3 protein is CASSEVRGVNTGELFF. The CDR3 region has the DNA TGCGCCAGCAGTGAGGTCCGGGGGGTAAACACCGGGGAGCTGTTTTTT.

CDR3 loop: CASSLSGRETQYF. In DNA, the CDR3 is TGCGCCAGCAGCTTGTCGGGGCGGGAGACCCAGTACTTC. The rearrangement links TRBV5-1 to TRBJ2-5; D tentatively reads TRBD1 or TRBD2 (5 bases each). This CDR3 contains 13 residues. Trimming cost V 1 base and J 5 bases, with 9 bases left between them. Germline V lookup: CDR1 SGHRS, CDR2 YFSETQ.

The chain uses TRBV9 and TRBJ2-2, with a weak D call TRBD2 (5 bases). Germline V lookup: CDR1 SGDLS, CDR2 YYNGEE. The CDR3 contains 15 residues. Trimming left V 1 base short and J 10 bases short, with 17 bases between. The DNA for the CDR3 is TGTGCCAGCAGCGTAAGGTGGCGCACCGGGGAGGAGCTGTTTTTT. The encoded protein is CASSVRWRTGEELFF.

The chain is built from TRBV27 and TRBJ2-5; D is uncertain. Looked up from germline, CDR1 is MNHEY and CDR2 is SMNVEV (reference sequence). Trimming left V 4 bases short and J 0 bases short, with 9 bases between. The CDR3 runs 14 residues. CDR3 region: CASSSGRYQETQYF. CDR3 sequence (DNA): TGTGCCAGCAGTTCAGGACGGTACCAAGAGACCCAGTACTTC.

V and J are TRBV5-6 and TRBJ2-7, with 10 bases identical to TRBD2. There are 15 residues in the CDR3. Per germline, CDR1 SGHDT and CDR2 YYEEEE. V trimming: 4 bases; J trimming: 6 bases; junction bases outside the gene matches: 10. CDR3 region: CASSPPGLASLEQYF. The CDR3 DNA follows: TGTGCCAGCAGCCCACCGGGACTAGCGTCCCTCGAGCAGTACTTC.

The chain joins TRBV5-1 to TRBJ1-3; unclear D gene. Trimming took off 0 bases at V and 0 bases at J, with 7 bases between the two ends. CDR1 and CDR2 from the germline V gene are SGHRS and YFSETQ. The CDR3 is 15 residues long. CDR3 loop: CASSLDMSSGNTIYF. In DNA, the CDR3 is TGCGCCAGCAGCTTGGACATGAGCTCTGGAAACACCATATATTTT.

This CDR3 is CASRTYDSNQPQHF. The CDR3 region has the DNA TGTGCCAGTAGGACTTACGATAGCAATCAGCCCCAGCATTTT. J is TRBJ1-5 and V is TRBV19; D is uncertain. The V and J ends lost 6 bases and 0 bases respectively, with 9 bases between them. CDR1 and CDR2 (germline): LNHDA, SQIVND (reference sequence). The CDR3 length is 14 residues.

The CDR3 DNA follows: TGTGCCAGCAGTTACCAAGGCCCTCGGGGGCCCAATGAGCAGTTCTTC. This translates into CASSYQGPRGPNEQFF. This chain connects TRBV6-5 to TRBJ2-1; tentatively, D is TRBD1 or TRBD2 (6 bases each). Trimming cost V 2 bases and J 6 bases, with 17 bases left between them. Germline values: CDR1 MNHEY, CDR2 SVGAGI. The CDR3 consists of 16 residues.

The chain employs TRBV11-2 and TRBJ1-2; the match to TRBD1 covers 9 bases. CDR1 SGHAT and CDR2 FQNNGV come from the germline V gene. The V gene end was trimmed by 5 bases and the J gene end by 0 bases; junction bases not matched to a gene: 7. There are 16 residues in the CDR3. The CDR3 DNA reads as TGTGCCAGCAGCCCGTGGGGGGACAGGGCTAACTATGGCTACACCTTC. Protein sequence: CASSPWGDRANYGYTF.

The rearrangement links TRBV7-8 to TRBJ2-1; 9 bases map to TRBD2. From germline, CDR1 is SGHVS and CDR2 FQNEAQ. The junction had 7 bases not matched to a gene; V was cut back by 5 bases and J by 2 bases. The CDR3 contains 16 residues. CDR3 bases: TGTGCCAGCAGCCTATTAGCGGGGGCCGCCTACAATGAGCAGTTCTTC. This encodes CASSLLAGAAYNEQFF. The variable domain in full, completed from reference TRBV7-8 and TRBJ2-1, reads GAGVSQSPRYKVAKRGQDVALRCDPISGHVSLFWYQQALGQGPEFLTYFQNEAQLDKSGLPSDRFFAERPEGSVSTLKIQRTQQEDSAVYLCASSLLAGAAYNEQFFGPGTRLTVL.

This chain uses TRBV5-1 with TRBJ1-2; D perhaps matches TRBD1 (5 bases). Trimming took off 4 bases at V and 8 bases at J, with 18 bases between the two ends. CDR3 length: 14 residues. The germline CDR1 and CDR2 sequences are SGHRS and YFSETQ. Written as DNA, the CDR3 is TGCGCCAGCAGCGAACCGGGACGGGTTTGGGGCTACACCTTC. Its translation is CASSEPGRVWGYTF.

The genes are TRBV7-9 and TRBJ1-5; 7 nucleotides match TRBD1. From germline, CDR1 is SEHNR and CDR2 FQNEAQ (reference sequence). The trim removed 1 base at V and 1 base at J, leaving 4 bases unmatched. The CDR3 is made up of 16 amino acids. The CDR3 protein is CASSLGAGGSNQPQHF. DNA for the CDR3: TGTGCCAGCAGCTTAGGCGCAGGGGGAAGCAATCAGCCCCAGCATTTT.

In DNA form, the CDR3 reads TGCGCCAGCAGCCAAGTATCAGCCTCTGGAAACACCATATATTTT. It translates to CASSQVSASGNTIYF. V usage is TRBV4-1 and J usage is TRBJ1-3; D is unresolved. Trimming pared 1 base from V and 0 bases from J, leaving 7 bases between. CDR1 and CDR2 from the germline V gene are MGHRA and YSYEKL. This CDR3 spans 15 amino acids.

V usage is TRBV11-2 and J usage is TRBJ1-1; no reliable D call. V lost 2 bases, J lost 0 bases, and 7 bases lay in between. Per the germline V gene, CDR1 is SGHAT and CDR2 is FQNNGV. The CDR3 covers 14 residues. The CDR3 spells CASSLQIMNTEAFF. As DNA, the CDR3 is TGTGCCAGCAGCTTACAGATCATGAACACTGAAGCTTTCTTT.

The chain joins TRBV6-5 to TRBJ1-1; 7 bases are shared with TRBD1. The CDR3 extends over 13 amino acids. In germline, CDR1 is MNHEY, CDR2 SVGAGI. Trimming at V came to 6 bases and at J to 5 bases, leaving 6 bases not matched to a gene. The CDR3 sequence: CASRPGGRTEAFF. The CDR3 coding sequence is TGTGCCAGCAGGCCAGGGGGACGAACTGAAGCTTTCTTT.

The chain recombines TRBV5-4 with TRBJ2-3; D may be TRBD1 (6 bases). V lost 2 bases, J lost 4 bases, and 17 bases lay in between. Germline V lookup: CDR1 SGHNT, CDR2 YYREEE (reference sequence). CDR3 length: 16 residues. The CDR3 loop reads CASSFQQQGPADTQYF. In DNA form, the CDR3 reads TGTGCCAGCAGCTTCCAACAACAGGGCCCCGCAGATACGCAGTATTTT.

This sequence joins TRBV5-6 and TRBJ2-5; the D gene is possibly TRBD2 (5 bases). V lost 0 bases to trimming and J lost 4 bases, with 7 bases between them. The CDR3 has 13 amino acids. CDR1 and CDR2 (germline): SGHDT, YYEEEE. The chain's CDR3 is CASSLAGVETQYF. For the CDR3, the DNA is TGTGCCAGCAGCTTGGCCGGGGTAGAGACCCAGTACTTC.

The DNA of the CDR3 is TGTGCCTGGACACACTTAGCGGAAGATACGCAGTATTTT. Amino acids: CAWTHLAEDTQYF. The rearrangement uses TRBV30 and TRBJ2-3, with D tentatively TRBD2 (6 bases). Germline CDR1 reads GTSNPN; CDR2 reads SVGIG (reference sequence). This CDR3 region has 13 residues. V was pared by 4 bases and J by 5 bases, with 13 bases between.

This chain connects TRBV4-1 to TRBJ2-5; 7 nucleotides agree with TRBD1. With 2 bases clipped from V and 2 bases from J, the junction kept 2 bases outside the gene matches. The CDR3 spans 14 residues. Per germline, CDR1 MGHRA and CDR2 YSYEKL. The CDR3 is CASSQNRGQETQYF. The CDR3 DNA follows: TGCGCCAGCAGCCAAAACAGGGGACAAGAGACCCAGTACTTC.